These T cell receptor beta chains were read from a single sample in a study of T cell changes during pregnancy in multiple sclerosis. The repertoire was sequenced with immunoSEQ multiplex PCR; TCRdb's copy has only in-frame clones and lacks some. Seen here are about 40,000 clones, around 89% observed once, and the top ten hold 0.51%. The specimen was CD4+ T cells from peripheral blood mononuclear cells, collected in the first trimester of pregnancy. These receptors all come from a female donor with multiple sclerosis, enrolled in a pregnancy study. Each CDR3 is given with its conserved first and last residue. A D gene is named only where the DNA matches it firmly. Only some rows state a clone size, as once, few, many or a class for expanded clones.

CSALPGGQDYGYTF	TGCAGCGCCCTGCCGGGGGGGCAGGACTATGGCTACACCTTC	.	TRBV29-1	14	TRBJ1-2	.
CASSLGSTDSNQPQHF	TGTGCCAGCAGCTTAGGAAGTACAGATAGCAATCAGCCCCAGCATTTT	once	TRBV7-2	16	TRBJ1-5	.
CASSQGPQGAGQPQHF	TGCGCCAGCAGCCAGGGGCCACAGGGGGCAGGTCAGCCCCAGCATTTT	.	TRBV4-3	16	TRBJ1-5	TRBD1
CASSFSGQPQHF	TGTGCCAGCAGCTTTAGTGGTCAGCCCCAGCATTTT	.	TRBV7-9	12	TRBJ1-5	.
CASASTTGGGTYEQYF	TGTGCCAGCGCCAGCACAACAGGGGGCGGTACCTACGAGCAGTACTTC	.	TRBV7-9	16	TRBJ2-7	TRBD1
CASSLGPREKRGGYTF	TGCGCCAGCAGCTTGGGGCCACGGGAGAAACGTGGTGGCTACACCTTC	.	TRBV5-1	16	TRBJ1-2	.
CASSRDRGSSEAFF	TGTGCCAGCAGCCGGGACAGGGGGTCGTCGGAAGCTTTCTTT	.	TRBV7-9	14	TRBJ1-1	TRBD1
CASGGTRGYTF	TGTGCCAGCGGGGGGACCCGAGGCTACACCTTC	few	TRBV27	11	TRBJ1-2	.
CASMDQTGDEQYF	TGCGCCAGCATGGACCAGACAGGGGACGAGCAGTACTTC	.	TRBV5-1	13	TRBJ2-7	TRBD1
CAIAGVQYTEAFF	TGTGCCATTGCAGGGGTACAGTACACTGAAGCTTTCTTT	.	TRBV10-3	13	TRBJ1-1	.
CASSSWDSEKLFF	TGTGCCAGCAGCTCCTGGGACAGTGAAAAACTGTTTTTT	.	TRBV7-9	13	TRBJ1-4	TRBD1
CSGAPWDNEQFF	TGCAGCGGGGCCCCGTGGGACAATGAGCAGTTCTTC	.	TRBV29-1	12	TRBJ2-1	.
CASSLNYGYTF	TGTGCTAGTTCCCTTAACTATGGCTACACCTTC	.	TRBV12-5	11	TRBJ1-2	.
CASSPVDSDGYTF	TGTGCCAGCTCACCTGTGGACAGCGATGGCTACACCTTC	once	TRBV18	13	TRBJ1-2	.
CASRRLINYGYTF	TGTGCCAGCAGGCGACTAATCAACTATGGCTACACCTTC	once	TRBV2	13	TRBJ1-2	.
CASSSRGLDQPQHF	TGTGCCAGCAGCTCCAGGGGGCTGGATCAGCCCCAGCATTTT	.	TRBV5-5	14	TRBJ1-5	TRBD1
CASSYRQGYNSPLHF	TGTGCCAGCAGTTACCGACAGGGTTATAATTCACCCCTCCACTTT	.	TRBV6-6	15	TRBJ1-6	TRBD1
CASEGAGPVETQYF	TGTGCCAGCGAGGGAGCGGGACCGGTGGAGACCCAGTACTTC	.	TRBV2	14	TRBJ2-5	TRBD2
CASSPGQRYGGRTDTQYF	TGCGCCAGCAGCCCGGGACAGCGATACGGAGGGCGCACAGATACGCAGTATTTT	.	TRBV5-1	18	TRBJ2-3	.
CASSLMGSDTEAFF	TGCGCCAGCAGCTTAATGGGCAGTGACACTGAAGCTTTCTTT	.	TRBV5-1	14	TRBJ1-1	.
CASSVLASTTGELFF	TGTGCCAGCAGCGTACTAGCGTCGACCACCGGGGAGCTGTTTTTT	.	TRBV6-4	15	TRBJ2-2	TRBD2